A single T cell receptor (beta chain) is shown here with its context. Trimming took off 4 bases at V and 3 bases at J, with 19 bases between the two ends. This CDR3 has 16 amino acids. Germline V CDR1 and CDR2: SGDLS, YYNGEE. The sample belongs to a study of blood T cell repertoires in COVID-19. Study background: Acute-phase and convalescent COVID-19 samples originated in the United States, Italy and Spain. PBMCs, B-cell-depleted T cells, or T cells were the source of the cDNA or gDNA that made up the material.

In the original processing: Using reference gene primer amplification, nucleated cell counts were estimated. The data were produced by immunoSEQ multiplex PCR, yet TCRdb's version contains in-frame clones alone and is incomplete. V and J calls and clone size are those listed in that table; D and trimming were worked out from the DNA. The profile shows approximately 180,000 clones, approximately 90% of them singletons. This sequence joins TRBV9 and TRBJ1-1; D gene unclear. The specimen sequenced was peripheral blood. The clonotype comes from a woman between 65 and 79 years old with COVID-19, enrolled during active disease. CDR3 amino acids: CASSPTLGSSYTEAFF. The CDR3 nucleotides read TGTGCCAGCAGCCCCACCTTGGGGAGCTCCTACACTGAAGCTTTCTTT.